The 25 T cell receptor beta chains in this list originate from one sample, sequenced in a study of blood T cell repertoires in COVID-19. Data came from immunoSEQ multiplex PCR; TCRdb stores just in-frame clones and leaves some out. Seen here are about 480,000 clones, 88% observed once, and the top ten hold 10% to 15%. The sequenced sample was peripheral blood. These receptor sequences come from a woman aged 50 to 65 with COVID-19, enrolled during active disease.

The CDR3 nucleotides read TGTGCCAGCAGCCCGGGGTACGAGCAGTACTTC. Its protein is CASSPGYEQYF. This chain connects TRBV5-5 to TRBJ2-7, with D maybe TRBD2 (5 bases). Germline V gene lookup returns CDR1 SGHKS and CDR2 YYEKEE (reference sequence). The CDR3 runs to 11 residues. The germline V and J ends were trimmed by 4 bases and 4 bases, with 6 bases remaining between them.

The J gene is TRBJ1-2, the V gene TRBV10-3; a possible D gene is TRBD1 (5 bases). This CDR3 comprises 14 residues. Germline lookup yields CDR1 ENHRY and CDR2 SYGVKD. V was trimmed by 2 bases and J by 3 bases, leaving 10 bases between them. CDR3 DNA: TGTGCCATCAGTGAGAGAGGACAAGACTATGGCTACACCTTC. Amino acids: CAISERGQDYGYTF.

This clone was picked up one time. The V gene is TRBV6-5, the J gene TRBJ2-6; 8 nucleotides line up with TRBD1. This CDR3 region has 15 residues. V was clipped by 6 bases and J by 0 bases; unmatched bases: 1. Germline lookup yields CDR1 MNHEY and CDR2 SVGAGI. CDR3 protein: CASRTGGSGANVLTF. As DNA, the CDR3 is TGTGCCAGCAGAACAGGGGGCTCTGGGGCCAACGTCCTGACTTTC.

The CDR3 bases are TGTGCCAGCTCCACAGGGGGCAAACAGGCTTTCTTT. As protein: CASSTGGKQAFF. The rearrangement uses TRBV19 and TRBJ1-1; the match to TRBD1 covers 9 bases. V lost 9 bases and J lost 11; bases outside the gene matches: 10. The CDR3 spans 12 residues. The germline gives CDR1 LNHDA, CDR2 SQIVND (reference sequence).

This clone was counted between two and nine times. The rearrangement links TRBV11-1 to TRBJ2-3; no reliable D call. Germline CDR1 reads SGHAT; CDR2 reads FQDESV (reference sequence). The CDR3 loop spans 13 amino acids. Trimming removed 3 bases at V and 0 bases at J, with 4 bases between. The CDR3 region is CASSLTSTDTQYF. Here the CDR3 DNA reads TGTGCCAGCAGCTTGACTAGCACAGATACGCAGTATTTT.

The V and J genes are TRBV7-8 and TRBJ1-2; D is perhaps TRBD1 (5 bases). Germline CDR1 SGHVS, CDR2 FQNEAQ. The CDR3 has 14 amino acids. V gave up 5 bases and J gave up 4 bases, with 14 bases separating them. Written as DNA, the CDR3 is TGTGCCAGCAGCCAGGGAGGGACCACCTATGGCTACACCTTC. Residues: CASSQGGTTYGYTF.

J is TRBJ2-1 and V is TRBV7-9; D is undetermined. The CDR3 extends over 14 amino acids. The germline CDR1 and CDR2 sequences are SEHNR and FQNEAQ (reference sequence). The V end lost 5 bases, the J end lost 9 bases, and 17 bases lay between the germline ends. This CDR3 is CASSLPFEAAEQFF. In DNA, the CDR3 is TGTGCCAGCAGCCTACCCTTCGAGGCAGCTGAGCAGTTCTTC.

The V call is TRBV19, the J call TRBJ2-1; D might be TRBD1 (5 bases). Trimming stripped 4 bases from V and 4 bases from J, with 11 bases between. This CDR3 comprises 14 residues. Looked up from germline, CDR1 is LNHDA and CDR2 is SQIVND (reference sequence). CDR3 bases: TGTGCCAGTAGTACCCAAACAGGATACAATGAGCAGTTCTTC. Protein: CASSTQTGYNEQFF.

The chain has TRBV19 and TRBJ2-3, with D possibly TRBD2 on 6 matching bases. This CDR3 region has 14 residues. Germline lookup yields CDR1 LNHDA and CDR2 SQIVND (reference sequence). Trimming stripped 4 bases from V and 6 bases from J, with 14 bases between. The CDR3 reads CASSRGTSPDTQYF. CDR3 DNA: TGTGCCAGTAGTAGGGGGACTTCGCCGGATACGCAGTATTTT.

V and J are TRBV19 and TRBJ1-5; D is perhaps TRBD1 (5 bases). The CDR3 consists of 16 residues. Germline V CDR1 and CDR2: LNHDA, SQIVND (reference sequence). The V and J ends lost 6 bases and 4 bases respectively, with 19 bases between them. The CDR3 loop reads CASSRLRRGENQPQHF. CDR3 coding DNA: TGTGCCAGTAGCCGACTTAGACGGGGGGAGAATCAGCCCCAGCATTTT.

The chain is built from TRBV6-6 and TRBJ2-5, with TRBD1 as a possible D gene (6 bases). The CDR3 has 14 amino acids. V was cut by 5 bases and J by 3 bases, with 13 bases left in between. Germline CDR1 is MNHNY and CDR2 is SVGAGI (reference sequence). The CDR3, as DNA: TGTGCCAGCAGTCTTACAGGGTCGGAAGAGACCCAGTACTTC. This translates into CASSLTGSEETQYF.

The chain employs TRBV9 and TRBJ2-2, with D possibly being TRBD2 (5 bases). The CDR3 is 16 amino acids. The V and J ends lost 2 bases and 5 bases respectively, with 16 bases between them. The V gene's germline CDR1 is SGDLS and CDR2 YYNGEE. The CDR3 nucleotides read TGTGCCAGCAGCGTCCGGGCCGACCGGGGTACCGGGGAGCTGTTTTTT. This translates into CASSVRADRGTGELFF.

This clone appeared a few times. The chain links TRBV12-2 to TRBJ1-5. TRBV12-2 is a recognized pseudogene. This CDR3 is 17 amino acids long. The CDR3 protein is CASRLVVGGASNQPQHF. CDR3 coding DNA: TGTGCAAGTCGCTTAGTAGTAGGGGGGGCTTCGAATCAGCCCCAGCATTTT.

The gene calls are TRBV10-1 and TRBJ2-5; 9 positions agree with TRBD2. J lost 4 bases, V lost 0 bases, and 3 bases had no gene match. The CDR3 is made up of 15 amino acids. Germline V lookup: CDR1 WNHNN, CDR2 SYGVQD (reference sequence). CDR3 coding DNA: TGCGCCAGCAGTGAGTCGGCGGGGGGGCGAGAGACCCAGTACTTC. Translated: CASSESAGGRETQYF.

This chain uses TRBV12-3 or TRBV12-4 with TRBJ2-7; D ambiguous. V lost 5 bases and J lost 3, with 8 bases in between. The CDR3 has 12 residues. The CDR3: CASSPRGYEQYF. The CDR3 DNA is TGTGCCAGCAGTCCACGAGGCTACGAGCAGTACTTC.

This chain connects TRBV7-3 to TRBJ2-1, with D possibly being TRBD2 (7 bases). CDR1 is SGHTA and CDR2 is FQGTGA in the germline V gene. The V end was cut by 4 bases, the J end by 6 bases, with 16 bases between. CDR3 length: 15 residues. This chain's CDR3 is CASSSTGGPPNEQFF. CDR3 DNA sequence: TGTGCCAGCAGCTCCACCGGGGGGCCCCCCAATGAGCAGTTCTTC.

In nucleotides, the CDR3 is TGCGCCAGCAGCTTGGCATCGAGCGACGGAAACACCATATATTTT. It yields the protein CASSLASSDGNTIYF. The rearrangement uses TRBV5-1 and TRBJ1-3; D unresolved. Trimming took off 0 bases at V and 4 bases at J, with 11 bases between the two ends. Per the germline V gene, CDR1 is SGHRS and CDR2 is YFSETQ. The CDR3 spans 15 residues.

The J gene is TRBJ1-2, the V gene TRBV7-2, with D perhaps TRBD1 (5 bases). The V end was cut by 2 bases, the J end by 8 bases, with 18 bases between. This CDR3 is built from 15 residues. Germline V lookup: CDR1 SGHTA, CDR2 FQGNSA. The DNA for the CDR3 is TGTGCCAGCAGCTTACCACAGGAGGGGTATTACGGCTACACCTTC. Amino acid sequence: CASSLPQEGYYGYTF.

V usage is TRBV6-5 and J usage is TRBJ1-3, with D unclear. Germline CDR1 reads MNHEY; CDR2 reads SVGAGI. The CDR3 totals 11 residues. The V and J ends lost 6 bases and 13 bases respectively, with 13 bases between them. The DNA for the CDR3 is TGTGCCAGCAGCCGAGAGGGTCAAATATATTTT. As protein: CASSREGQIYF.

The chain joins TRBV2 to TRBJ1-2; no firm D call. Trimming took off 5 bases at V and 4 bases at J, with 5 bases between the two ends. Germline CDR1 is SNHLY and CDR2 is FYNNEI. This CDR3 contains 11 residues. The CDR3: CASSLSYGYTF. DNA for the CDR3: TGTGCCAGCAGTCTCTCCTATGGCTACACCTTC.

The chain has TRBV11-3 and TRBJ1-4; 10 bases are shared with TRBD1. CDR3 length: 16 amino acids. Germline CDR1 reads SGHNT; CDR2 reads YENEEA. With 2 bases clipped from V and 6 bases from J, the junction kept 6 bases outside the gene matches. In DNA form, the CDR3 reads TGTGCCAGCAGCTTATCCAGGACAGGGGGATATGAAAAACTGTTTTTT. Its translation: CASSLSRTGGYEKLFF.

The chain couples TRBV2 to TRBJ2-7; D might be TRBD2 (6 bases). Germline CDR1 reads SNHLY; CDR2 reads FYNNEI. The CDR3 is 12 residues long. V was cut by 7 bases and J by 7 bases, with 14 bases left in between. As DNA, the CDR3 is TGTGCCAGCATGGCGGGGATGAGAGAGCAGTACTTC. Its translation: CASMAGMREQYF.

The chain joins TRBV6-2 or TRBV6-3 to TRBJ1-1; weak D call: TRBD1 (5 bases). V gave up 5 bases and J gave up 11 bases, with 18 bases separating them. The CDR3 is made up of 13 amino acids. Germline V lookup: CDR1 MNHEY, CDR2 SVGEGT. DNA of the CDR3: TGTGCCAGCAGTGCGCCGTCTGGGGCCGGGGCTTTCTTT. Its protein product is CASSAPSGAGAFF.

The DNA for the CDR3 is TGTGCCTGGAGTCCTCCGGGTGGTTCCTACGAGCAGTACTTC. Protein product: CAWSPPGGSYEQYF. The chain links TRBV30 to TRBJ2-7; D unresolved. V was cut by 2 bases and J by 1 base, with 12 bases left in between. The CDR3 has 14 amino acids. CDR1 is GTSNPN and CDR2 is SVGIG in the germline V gene (reference sequence).

The chain links TRBV5-1 to TRBJ2-7; 8 bases fit TRBD1. V lost 2 bases to trimming and J lost 0 bases; unmatched junction nucleotides: 1. The CDR3 has 14 amino acids. Per the germline V gene, CDR1 is SGHRS and CDR2 is YFSETQ. Here the CDR3 reads CASSFGTGSYEQYF. The CDR3 bases are TGCGCCAGCAGCTTCGGGACAGGCTCCTACGAGCAGTACTTC.